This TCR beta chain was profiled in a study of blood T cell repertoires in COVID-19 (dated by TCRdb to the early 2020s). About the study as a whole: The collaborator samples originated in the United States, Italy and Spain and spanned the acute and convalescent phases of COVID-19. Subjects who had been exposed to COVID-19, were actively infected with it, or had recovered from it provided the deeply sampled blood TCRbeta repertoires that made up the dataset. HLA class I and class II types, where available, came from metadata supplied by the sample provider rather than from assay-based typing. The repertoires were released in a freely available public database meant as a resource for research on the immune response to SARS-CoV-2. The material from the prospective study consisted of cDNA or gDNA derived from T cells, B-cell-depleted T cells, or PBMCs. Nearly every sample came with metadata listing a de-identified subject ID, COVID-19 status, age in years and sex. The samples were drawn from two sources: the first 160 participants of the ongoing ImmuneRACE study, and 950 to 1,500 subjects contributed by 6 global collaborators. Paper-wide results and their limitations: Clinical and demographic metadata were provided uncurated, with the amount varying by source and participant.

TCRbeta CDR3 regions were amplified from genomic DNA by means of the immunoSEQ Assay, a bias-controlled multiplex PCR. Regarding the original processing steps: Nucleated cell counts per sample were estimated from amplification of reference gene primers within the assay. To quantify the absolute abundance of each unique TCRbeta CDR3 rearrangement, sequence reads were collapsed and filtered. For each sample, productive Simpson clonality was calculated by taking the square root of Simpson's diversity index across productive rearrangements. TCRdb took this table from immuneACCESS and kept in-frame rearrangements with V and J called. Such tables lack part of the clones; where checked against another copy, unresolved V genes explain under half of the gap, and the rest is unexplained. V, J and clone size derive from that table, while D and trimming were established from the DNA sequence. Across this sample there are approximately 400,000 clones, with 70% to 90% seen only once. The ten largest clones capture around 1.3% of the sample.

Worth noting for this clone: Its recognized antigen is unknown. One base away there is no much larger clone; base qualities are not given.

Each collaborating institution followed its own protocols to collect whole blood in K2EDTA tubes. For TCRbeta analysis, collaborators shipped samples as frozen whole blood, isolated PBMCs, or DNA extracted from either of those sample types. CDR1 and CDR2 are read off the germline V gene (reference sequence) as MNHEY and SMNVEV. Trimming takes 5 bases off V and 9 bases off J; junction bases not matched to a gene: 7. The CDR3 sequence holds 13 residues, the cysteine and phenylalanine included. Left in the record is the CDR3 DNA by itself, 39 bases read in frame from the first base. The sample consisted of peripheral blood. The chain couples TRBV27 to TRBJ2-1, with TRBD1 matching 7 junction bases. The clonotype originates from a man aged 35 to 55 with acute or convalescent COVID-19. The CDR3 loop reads CASSHQGDGEQFF. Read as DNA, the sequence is TGTGCCAGCAGTCACCAGGGGGACGGTGAGCAGTTCTTC.